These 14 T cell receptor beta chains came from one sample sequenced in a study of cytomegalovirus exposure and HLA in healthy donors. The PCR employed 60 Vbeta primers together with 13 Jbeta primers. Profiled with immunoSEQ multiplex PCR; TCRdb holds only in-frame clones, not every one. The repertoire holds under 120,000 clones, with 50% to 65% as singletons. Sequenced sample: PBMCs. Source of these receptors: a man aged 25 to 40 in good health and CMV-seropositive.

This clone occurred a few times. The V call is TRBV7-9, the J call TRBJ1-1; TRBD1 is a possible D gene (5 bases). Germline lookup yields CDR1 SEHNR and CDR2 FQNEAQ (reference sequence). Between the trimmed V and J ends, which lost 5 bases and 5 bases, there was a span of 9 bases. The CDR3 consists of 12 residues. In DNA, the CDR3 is TGTGCCAGCAGCGACAGAGGAACTGAAGCTTTCTTT. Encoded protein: CASSDRGTEAFF.

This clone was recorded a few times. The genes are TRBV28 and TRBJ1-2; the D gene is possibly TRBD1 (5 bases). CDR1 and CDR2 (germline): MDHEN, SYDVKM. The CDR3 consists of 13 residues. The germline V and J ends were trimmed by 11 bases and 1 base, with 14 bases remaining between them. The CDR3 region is CASGEYFNYGYTF. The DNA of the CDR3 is TGTGCCTCGGGGGAATACTTTAACTATGGCTACACCTTC.

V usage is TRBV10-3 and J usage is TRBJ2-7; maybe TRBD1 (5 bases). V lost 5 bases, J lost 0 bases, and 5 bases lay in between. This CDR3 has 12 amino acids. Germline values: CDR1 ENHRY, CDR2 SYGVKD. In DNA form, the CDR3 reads TGTGCCATCAGTAGGGGCTCCTACGAGCAGTACTTC. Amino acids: CAISRGSYEQYF.

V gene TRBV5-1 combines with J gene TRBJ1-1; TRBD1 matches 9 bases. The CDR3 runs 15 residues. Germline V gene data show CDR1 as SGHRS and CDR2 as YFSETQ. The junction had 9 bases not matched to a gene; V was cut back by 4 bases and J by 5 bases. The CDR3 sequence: CASSPLGTGYTEAFF. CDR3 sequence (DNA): TGCGCCAGCAGCCCCCTCGGGACAGGGTATACTGAAGCTTTCTTT. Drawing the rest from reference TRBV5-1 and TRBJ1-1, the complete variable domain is KAGVTQTPRYLIKTRGQQVTLSCSPISGHRSVSWYQQTPGQGLQFLFEYFSETQRNKGNFPGRFSGRQFSNSRSEMNVSTLELGDSALYLCASSPLGTGYTEAFFGQGTRLTVV.

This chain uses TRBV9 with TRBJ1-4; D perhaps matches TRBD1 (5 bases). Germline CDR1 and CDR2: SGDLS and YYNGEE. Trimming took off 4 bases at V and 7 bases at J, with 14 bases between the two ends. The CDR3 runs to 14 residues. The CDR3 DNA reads TGTGCCAGCAGCCGAACTGGGACTGGTGAAAAACTGTTTTTT. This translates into CASSRTGTGEKLFF.

This CDR3 is CASRELTGFEKLFF. CDR3 nucleotide sequence: TGTGCCAGCAGGGAACTCACAGGGTTCGAAAAACTGTTTTTT. This chain uses TRBV6-5 with TRBJ1-4; possibly TRBD1 for D (6 bases). The germline gives CDR1 MNHEY, CDR2 SVGAGI. CDR3 length: 14 residues. Trimming cost V 6 bases and J 8 bases, with 16 bases left between them.

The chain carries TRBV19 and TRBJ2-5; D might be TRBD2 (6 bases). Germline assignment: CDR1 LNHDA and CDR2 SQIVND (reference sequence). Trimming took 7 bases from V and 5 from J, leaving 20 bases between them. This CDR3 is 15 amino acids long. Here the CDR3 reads CASKLSGERKETQYF. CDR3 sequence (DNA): TGTGCCAGTAAACTGTCGGGAGAGCGGAAGGAGACCCAGTACTTC.

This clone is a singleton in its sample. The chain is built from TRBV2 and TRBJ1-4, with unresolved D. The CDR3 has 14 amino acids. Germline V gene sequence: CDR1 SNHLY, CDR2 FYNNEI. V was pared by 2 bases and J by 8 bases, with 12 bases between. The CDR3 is CASSEPGLEEKLFF. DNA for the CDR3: TGTGCCAGCAGTGAACCCGGACTTGAGGAAAAACTGTTTTTT.

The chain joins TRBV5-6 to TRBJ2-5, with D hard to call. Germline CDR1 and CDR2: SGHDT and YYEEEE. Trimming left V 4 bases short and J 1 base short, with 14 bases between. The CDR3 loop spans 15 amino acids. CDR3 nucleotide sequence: TGTGCCAGCAGCCCGACACTCCTCCTCCAAGAGACCCAGTACTTC. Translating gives CASSPTLLLQETQYF.

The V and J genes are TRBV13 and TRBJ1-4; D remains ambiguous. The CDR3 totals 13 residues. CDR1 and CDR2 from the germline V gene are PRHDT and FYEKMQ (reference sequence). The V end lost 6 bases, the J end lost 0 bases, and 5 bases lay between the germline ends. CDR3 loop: CASRAATNEKLFF. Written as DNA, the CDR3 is TGTGCCAGCAGGGCAGCAACTAATGAAAAACTGTTTTTT.

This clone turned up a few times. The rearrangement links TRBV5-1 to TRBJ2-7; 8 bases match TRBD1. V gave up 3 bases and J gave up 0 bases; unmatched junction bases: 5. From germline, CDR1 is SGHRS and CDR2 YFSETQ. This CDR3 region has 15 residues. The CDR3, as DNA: TGCGCCAGCAGCTGGGGACAGGTATACTCCTACGAGCAGTACTTC. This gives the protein CASSWGQVYSYEQYF.

CDR3 sequence: CASSISGGAGNTIYF. CDR3 bases: TGTGCCAGTAGTATTTCCGGGGGGGCTGGAAACACCATATATTTT. V usage is TRBV19 and J usage is TRBJ1-3; tentatively, D is TRBD1 (5 bases). The CDR3 runs to 15 residues. Between the trimmed V and J ends, which lost 3 bases and 2 bases, there was a span of 11 bases. Germline CDR1 reads LNHDA; CDR2 reads SQIVND (reference sequence).

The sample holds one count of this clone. The CDR3 reads CASSQALGTSLRETQYF. CDR3 nucleotides: TGCGCCAGCAGCCAAGCTTTAGGGACTAGCCTCCGGGAGACCCAGTACTTC. This chain links TRBV4-1 with TRBJ2-5; TRBD2 aligns across 9 bases. V was clipped by 1 base and J by 5 bases; unmatched bases: 11. CDR1 and CDR2 (germline): MGHRA, YSYEKL. This CDR3 comprises 17 residues.

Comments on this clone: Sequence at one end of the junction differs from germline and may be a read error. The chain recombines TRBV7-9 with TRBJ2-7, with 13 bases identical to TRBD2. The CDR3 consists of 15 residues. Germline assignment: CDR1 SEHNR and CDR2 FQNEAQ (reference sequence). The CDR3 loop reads CSSSSAGTSGAEQYF. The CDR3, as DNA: TGTTCCAGCAGCTCCGCCGGGACTAGCGGGGCCGAGCAGTACTTC.